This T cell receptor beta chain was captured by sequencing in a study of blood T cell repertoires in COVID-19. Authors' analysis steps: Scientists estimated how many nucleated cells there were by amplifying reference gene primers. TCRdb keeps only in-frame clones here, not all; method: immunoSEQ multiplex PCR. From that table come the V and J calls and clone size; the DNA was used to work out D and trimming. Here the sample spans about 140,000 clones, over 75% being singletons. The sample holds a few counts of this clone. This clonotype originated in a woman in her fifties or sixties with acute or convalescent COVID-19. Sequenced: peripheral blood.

In DNA, the CDR3 is TGTGCCAGCAGTTTGTCTAGCAACAATGAGCAGTTCTTC. Protein sequence: CASSLSSNNEQFF. J is TRBJ2-1 and V is TRBV12-3 or TRBV12-4, with TRBD2 as a possible D gene (5 bases). CDR3 size: 13 residues. V was pared by 3 bases and J by 5 bases, with 8 bases between.